A selection of T cell receptor beta chains follows, all from one sample in a study of Tregs in tolerant kidney transplant recipients. The table came from immunoSEQ multiplex PCR; TCRdb's copy has only in-frame clones and leaves some out. The data contain about 66,000 clones, around nine tenths of them seen just once; the ten biggest clones take up approximately 11%. Sequences were derived from CD8+ T cells from blood, sampled before the transplant. Every receptor here comes from a human donor who received a combined kidney and bone marrow transplant. The CDR3 runs from the conserved cysteine through the conserved F or W. A D gene is named only where the DNA matches it firmly. Clone size is given for some rows only: seen once, a few or many times, or a class if the clone is expanded.

J gene: TRBJ1-2
clone size: .
V gene: TRBV9
D gene: TRBD1
CDR3 protein: CASSPLRQGARGYTF
CDR3 DNA: TGTGCCAGCAGCCCACTAAGACAGGGAGCCAGAGGCTACACCTTC

J gene: TRBJ1-5
clone size: once
V gene: TRBV6-5
D gene: TRBD1
CDR3 protein: CASSSTGGGNQPQHF
CDR3 DNA: TGTGCCAGCAGTAGTACAGGGGGCGGCAATCAGCCCCAGCATTTT

J gene: TRBJ1-5
clone size: .
V gene: TRBV7-8
D gene: .
CDR3 protein: CASSLGAGQSNQPQHF
CDR3 DNA: TGTGCCAGCAGCTTAGGGGCCGGTCAGAGCAATCAGCCCCAGCATTTT

J gene: TRBJ2-7
clone size: .
V gene: TRBV7-6
D gene: .
CDR3 protein: CASSSGADYEQYF
CDR3 DNA: TGTGCCAGCAGCTCTGGGGCAGACTACGAGCAGTACTTC

J gene: TRBJ1-5
clone size: .
V gene: TRBV15
D gene: .
CDR3 protein: CATSRDTSQPQHF
CDR3 DNA: TGTGCCACCAGCAGAGATACGAGTCAGCCCCAGCATTTT

J gene: TRBJ2-1
clone size: .
V gene: TRBV19
D gene: .
CDR3 protein: CASSNLAGTLYNEQFF
CDR3 DNA: TGTGCCAGTAGCAACCTCGCCGGGACTCTATACAATGAGCAGTTCTTC

J gene: TRBJ1-4
clone size: .
V gene: TRBV7-6
D gene: .
CDR3 protein: CASSLEARSSEKLFF
CDR3 DNA: TGTGCCAGCAGCTTAGAGGCGCGGAGTTCTGAAAAACTGTTTTTT

J gene: TRBJ2-3
clone size: .
V gene: TRBV5-5
D gene: .
CDR3 protein: CASSLAYPSTDTQYF
CDR3 DNA: TGTGCCAGCAGCTTGGCCTACCCTAGCACAGATACGCAGTATTTT

J gene: TRBJ1-2
clone size: .
V gene: TRBV19
D gene: TRBD1
CDR3 protein: CASSIFPRDRQNYGYTF
CDR3 DNA: TGTGCCAGTAGCATATTTCCTCGGGACAGACAAAACTATGGCTACACCTTC

J gene: TRBJ1-5
clone size: few
V gene: TRBV2
D gene: .
CDR3 protein: CASSEKQSNQPQHF
CDR3 DNA: TGTGCCAGCAGTGAAAAACAGAGCAATCAGCCCCAGCATTTT